These 5 T cell receptor beta chains came from one sample sequenced in a study of cytomegalovirus exposure and HLA in healthy donors. A multiplex PCR was run with 60 Vbeta primers and 13 Jbeta primers. Measured with immunoSEQ multiplex PCR; TCRdb has only the in-frame clones, and not every one. This sample carries 110,000 to 150,000 clones, about 80% of them seen once, and the ten largest clones take more than 4%. The specimen sequenced was PBMCs. These receptors were obtained from a man aged 40-50 years in good health and CMV-seropositive.

The V and J genes are TRBV30 and TRBJ2-2; no clear D gene. CDR1 GTSNPN and CDR2 SVGIG come from the germline V gene (reference sequence). The CDR3 has 14 amino acids. Trimming left V 0 bases short and J 1 base short, with 6 bases between. CDR3 loop: CAWSVSRNTGELFF. CDR3 nucleotide sequence: TGTGCCTGGAGTGTCTCTCGGAACACCGGGGAGCTGTTTTTT.

This clone was recorded only once. The chain couples TRBV6-5 to TRBJ2-5; maybe TRBD2 (6 bases). CDR1 MNHEY and CDR2 SVGAGI come from the germline V gene. The CDR3 has 15 residues. V lost 0 bases to trimming and J lost 3 bases, with 11 bases between them. The CDR3 DNA follows: TGTGCCAGCAGTTACTCCCTAGCGAGTGAAGAGACCCAGTACTTC. Encoded protein: CASSYSLASEETQYF.

This chain uses TRBV19 with TRBJ1-1; TRBD1 matches 7 bases. Germline V gives CDR1 LNHDA, CDR2 SQIVND (reference sequence). Trimming took 2 bases from V and 1 from J; bases not matched to a gene: 10. The CDR3 has 17 amino acids. The CDR3 nucleotides are TGTGCCAGTAGTATAAACAGGGGATCGGTCCCGAACACTGAAGCTTTCTTT. Amino acid sequence: CASSINRGSVPNTEAFF.

The chain has TRBV7-2 and TRBJ2-7, with 10 bases fitting TRBD2. The germline gives CDR1 SGHTA, CDR2 FQGNSA. The length of the CDR3 is 15 residues. Trimming took 1 base from V and 3 from J; bases not matched to a gene: 3. CDR3 sequence (DNA): TGTGCCAGCAGCTTAGTCAAGCGGGGGGGCTACGAGCAGTACTTC. The encoded protein is CASSLVKRGGYEQYF. Based on the CDR3 plus reference TRBV7-2 and TRBJ2-7, the full variable domain is GAGVSQSPSNKVTEKGKDVELRCDPISGHTALYWYRQSLGQGLEFLIYFQGNSAPDKSGLPSDRFSAERTGGSVSTLTIQRTQQEDSAVYLCASSLVKRGGYEQYFGPGTRLTVT.

The J gene is TRBJ2-5, the V gene TRBV7-2, with D possibly matching TRBD2 (7 bases). Germline assignment: CDR1 SGHTA and CDR2 FQGNSA. This CDR3 has 15 residues. V was clipped by 1 base and J by 4 bases, with 13 bases between them. The DNA of the CDR3 is TGTGCCAGCAGCTTAGATCTCGGGGGGCTAGAGACCCAGTACTTC. Encoded protein: CASSLDLGGLETQYF.